The clone carrying this T cell receptor (beta chain) was recorded once. This sample was taken from a study of Ad26.COV2.S vaccination and SARS-CoV-2 variants. Some clones are missing from TCRdb's copy, which holds only in-frame ones; the method was immunoSEQ multiplex PCR. This repertoire shows roughly 100,000 clones, over 70% found once; its top ten account for about 18%. The CDR3 is 12 residues long. Specimen: peripheral blood, collected after recovery from COVID-19. This chain joins TRBV21-1 and TRBJ1-5. TRBV21-1 is shown as a pseudogene. The sequence was collected from a human donor who had recovered from COVID-19. CDR3 region: CASRAGGGPQHF. The CDR3 bases are TGTGCCAGCCGCGCCGGGGGGGGGCCCCAGCATTTT.